Sequencing of this T cell receptor (beta chain) was carried out in a study of blood T cell repertoires in COVID-19. Study background: COVID-19 samples collected from the United States, Italy and Spain covered acute and convalescent phases. PBMCs, B-cell-depleted T cells, or T cells provided the cDNA or gDNA that made up the material.

Per germline, CDR1 LNHDA and CDR2 SQIVND (reference sequence). V shed 6 bases, J shed 3 bases, and the junction held 4 bases outside the gene matches. There are 13 residues in the CDR3. Produced via immunoSEQ multiplex PCR; TCRdb's table is partial and in-frame only. The repertoire holds around 150,000 clones, around 84% seen once, with 2.2% in the top ten. The TCR comes from a man in his 70s with acute or convalescent COVID-19. Source material: peripheral blood. The chain combines TRBV19 with TRBJ1-1; 7 nucleotides line up with TRBD1. The CDR3 reads CASRLDRDTEAFF. The CDR3 DNA reads as TGTGCCAGTAGACTCGACAGGGACACTGAAGCTTTCTTT. The whole variable domain, filled in from reference TRBV19 and TRBJ1-1, reads DGGITQSPKYLFRKEGQNVTLSCEQNLNHDAMYWYRQDPGQGLRLIYYSQIVNDFQKGDIAEGYSVSREKKESFPLTVTSAQKNPTAFYLCASRLDRDTEAFFGQGTRLTVV.